This TCR beta chain is drawn from a study of T cell responses to AZD1222 COVID-19 vaccine (dated by TCRdb to the early 2020s). Context from the whole study: A total of 233 trial participants underwent TCR sequencing, of whom 200 to 220 received two doses of AZD1222 and about 26 received two doses of the MenACWY control vaccine. Enrollment into the trials was organized by age into subgroups of 18-55, 56-69 and 70-plus years, and those subgroups contained approximately 160, 26 and 62 TCR-sequenced participants, respectively.

Points on this clone: The target of this receptor is not known. Nothing much larger sits one base from this clone, and base qualities are not available.

Including cysteine and phenylalanine, the CDR3 has 16 amino acids. The only DNA kept is the CDR3, 48 bases in frame from the first base. Sequences SGHDN (CDR1) and FVKESK (CDR2) are obtained from the germline V gene. V and J lose 0 bases and 2 bases, and a span of 11 bases separates them. The CDR3 regions of human TCRbeta chains were analyzed by immunosequencing. The authors' pipeline ran thus. TCRs in the repertoires were compared against a reference library of SARS-CoV-2-specific TCRs that had been generated with the MIRA antigen-specificity platform. Breadth was defined as the fraction of unique TCRs that were SARS-CoV-2-associated, and depth was defined as the fraction of total T cells that were SARS-CoV-2-associated. Using the MIRA data, each spike-specific TCR was assigned both to the spike region to which the TCR was reactive and to a CD4 or CD8 class. Log10-transformed breadth and depth values were compared by one-way ANOVA with Sidak's multiple comparisons tests. Drawn from immuneACCESS, this table holds only the in-frame rearrangements with V and J called that TCRdb kept. Clones are partly lost; checked studies trace under half to an unresolved V gene and leave the rest unexplained. Clone size and V and J calls were adopted from that table, with D and trimming inferred from the DNA. This sample lists some 190,000 clones; 92% were detected once. 1.9% of the sample is taken by the ten largest.

Explained via the paper, the time point label denotes: about 28 days (+/-7) after the second vaccine dose. AZD1222 recipients with second doses at about 4 weeks or about 12 weeks were pooled, because spike-specific TCR depth and breadth did not differ between schedules. Vaccinee samples were obtained from the UK trials COV001 and COV002, which included a single-blind randomized controlled phase 2/3 trial of AZD1222 (ChAdOx1 nCoV-19) in healthy adults. For TCRbeta chain sequencing, PBMC samples from trial participants were taken at day 0 and at day 28 after the second dose. Paper-wide results and their limitations: Vaccine-associated CD4 TCRs spanned the whole spike protein, with dominant responses in regions 160-218 and 743-854. Participants were mostly white British and included more females than males, and it was suggested by the authors that clonal diversity may have been underestimated. In the small 56-69-year group, the increase in depth fell short of significance, most likely because of low power. Only five to seven AZD1222 recipients were SARS-CoV-2 seropositive at baseline, limiting conclusions about previously exposed vaccinees. Because no day 14 peak-response samples were available, repertoires were characterized only after the peak T cell response. A significant rise in spike-specific TCR breadth and depth was observed after two AZD1222 doses relative to day 0 and relative to MenACWY recipients. Nearly half of unique spike-specific TCRs reportedly recognized epitopes outside regions mutated in the B.1.351 and B.1.1.7 variants.

The receptor chain draws on TRBV14 and TRBJ1-5; tentative D gene TRBD1, with 5 bases matching. The specimen was peripheral blood, collected 28 days after the second AZD1222 dose. The TCR originated in an adult who received the AZD1222 COVID-19 vaccine. The nucleotide sequence reads as follows: TGTGCCAGCAGCCAAGATCGGACACTAGGCAATCAGCCCCAGCATTTT. Its protein reads: CASSQDRTLGNQPQHF.